The 20 T cell receptor beta chains below all came from one sample that was sequenced in a study of blood T cell repertoires in COVID-19. Some clones are missing from TCRdb's copy, which holds only in-frame ones; the method was immunoSEQ multiplex PCR. In the table there are 150,000 to 200,000 clones, approximately 82% of which are singletons. Material: peripheral blood. The receptors here all came from a woman aged 80 or older with acute or convalescent COVID-19.

This chain links TRBV28 with TRBJ1-5; D unclear. Trimming took 4 bases from V and 0 from J, leaving 13 bases between them. CDR1 and CDR2 from the germline V gene are MDHEN and SYDVKM. The CDR3 is 16 amino acids. CDR3 residues: CASSSRTGISNQPQHF. CDR3 nucleotide sequence: TGTGCCAGCAGTTCCCGGACGGGGATTAGCAATCAGCCCCAGCATTTT.

This chain uses TRBV5-6 with TRBJ2-7, with TRBD1 matching over 8 bases. With 2 bases clipped from V and 7 bases from J, the junction kept 8 bases outside the gene matches. The CDR3 is 14 amino acids. The germline V gene encodes CDR1 SGHDT and CDR2 YYEEEE. In nucleotides, the CDR3 is TGTGCCAGCAGCTTCTTCAGGGGGCCCAAGGAGCAGTACTTC. This translates into CASSFFRGPKEQYF. The full variable domain, its missing parts supplied by reference TRBV5-6 and TRBJ2-7, is DAGVTQSPTHLIKTRGQQVTLRCSPKSGHDTVSWYQQALGQGPQFIFQYYEEEERQRGNFPDRFSGHQFPNYSSELNVNALLLGDSALYLCASSFFRGPKEQYFGPGTRLTVT.

The CDR3, as DNA: TGTGCCAGCAGCTTGGGTAGCGGGGCTTTCTTT. It is translated as CASSLGSGAFF. The chain joins TRBV5-8 to TRBJ1-1; D is ambiguous. Germline lookup yields CDR1 SGHTS and CDR2 YDEGEE. CDR3 size: 11 residues. Trimming pared 0 bases from V and 11 bases from J, leaving 8 bases between.

As regards this clone: At one end, the junction sequence differs from germline, possibly due to a read error. The rearrangement uses TRBV3-1 (or the pseudogene TRBV3-2) and TRBJ2-1; 8 bases fit TRBD2. The CDR3 extends over 15 amino acids. Looked up from germline, CDR1 is LGHDT and CDR2 is YNNKEL (reference sequence). CDR3: CVSSQPIAGSNEQFF. The DNA of the CDR3 is TGTGTCAGCAGCCAACCAATAGCGGGAAGCAATGAGCAGTTCTTC.

This clone was observed a single time. This rearrangement joins TRBV7-8 to TRBJ2-1; TRBD2 matches 14 bases. V was clipped by 5 bases and J by 7 bases; unmatched bases: 13. The germline CDR1 and CDR2 sequences are SGHVS and FQNEAQ. The CDR3 consists of 18 residues. CDR3 amino acids: CASSVLSGTSGRGNEQFF. The DNA of the CDR3 is TGTGCCAGCAGCGTTCTTTCCGGGACTAGCGGGAGAGGTAATGAGCAGTTCTTC.

V and J are TRBV9 and TRBJ2-5, with 8 bases matching TRBD2. The CDR3 contains 16 residues. The V and J ends lost 4 bases and 0 bases, in that order; junction bases with no gene match: 8. The germline CDR1 and CDR2 sequences are SGDLS and YYNGEE. The CDR3 loop is CASSSGGTRYQETQYF. The CDR3 DNA sequence: TGTGCCAGCAGCTCGGGGGGGACTCGTTACCAAGAGACCCAGTACTTC. Filled out from reference TRBV9 and TRBJ2-5, the complete variable domain reads DSGVTQTPKHLITATGQRVTLRCSPRSGDLSVYWYQQSLDQGLQFLIQYYNGEERAKGNILERFSAQQFPDLHSELNLSSLELGDSALYFCASSSGGTRYQETQYFGPGTRLLVL.

This chain joins TRBV9 and TRBJ1-1, with D tentatively TRBD1 (6 bases). The CDR3 extends over 14 amino acids. V lost 4 bases to trimming and J lost 0 bases, with 10 bases between them. The germline V gene encodes CDR1 SGDLS and CDR2 YYNGEE. The CDR3 region has the DNA TGTGCCAGCAGCCCCGGGACAATGAACACTGAAGCTTTCTTT. It translates to CASSPGTMNTEAFF.

This sequence joins TRBV3-1 (or the pseudogene TRBV3-2) and TRBJ2-7; TRBD1 aligns across 10 bases. This CDR3 contains 15 residues. Germline lookup yields CDR1 LGHDT and CDR2 YNNKEL (reference sequence). V lost 4 bases to trimming and J lost 1 base; unmatched junction nucleotides: 4. The CDR3: CASSPAGQGSYEQYF. The CDR3 region has the DNA TGTGCCAGCAGCCCCGCGGGACAGGGGTCCTACGAGCAGTACTTC.

This chain joins TRBV6-1 and TRBJ1-4; maybe TRBD1 (6 bases). CDR3 length: 17 amino acids. From germline, CDR1 is MNHNS and CDR2 SASEGT. V gave up 0 bases and J gave up 8 bases, with 19 bases separating them. CDR3 region: CASSEALGQPRREKLFF. CDR3 sequence (DNA): TGTGCCAGCAGTGAAGCTTTAGGACAGCCCAGACGGGAAAAACTGTTTTTT.

V usage is TRBV30 and J usage is TRBJ2-7, with D maybe TRBD2 (6 bases). Trimming left V 4 bases short and J 3 bases short, with 16 bases between. The CDR3 is made up of 14 amino acids. Germline V gene data show CDR1 as GTSNPN and CDR2 as SVGIG (reference sequence). CDR3 bases: TGTGCCTGGAACGGGGCCAGGAGGGACTACGAGCAGTACTTC. As protein: CAWNGARRDYEQYF. Supplemented by reference TRBV30 and TRBJ2-7, the full variable domain reads SQTIHQWPATLVQPVGSPLSLECTVEGTSNPNLYWYRQAAGRGLQLLFYSVGIGQISSEVPQNLSASRPQDRQFILSSKKLLLSDSGFYLCAWNGARRDYEQYFGPGTRLTVT.

V and J are TRBV7-8 and TRBJ1-1, with 7 bases fitting TRBD1. The CDR3 has 11 amino acids. Germline V gene data show CDR1 as SGHVS and CDR2 as FQNEAQ. The V and J ends lost 3 bases and 10 bases, in that order; junction bases with no gene match: 2. In DNA, the CDR3 is TGTGCCAGCAGCTTGACAGGGATAGCTTTCTTT. Residues: CASSLTGIAFF.

In this sample, this clone turned up once. The chain joins TRBV6-6 to TRBJ2-2, with D perhaps TRBD2 (6 bases). The CDR3 has 14 residues. Germline V CDR1 and CDR2: MNHNY, SVGAGI (reference sequence). The V end lost 10 bases, the J end lost 4 bases, and 16 bases lay between the germline ends. The CDR3 loop is CATGGFGGTGELFF. CDR3 coding DNA: TGTGCCACCGGGGGTTTTGGGGGCACCGGGGAGCTGTTTTTT.

This clone has only one observation. This chain connects TRBV30 to TRBJ2-7; TRBD1 aligns across 8 bases. CDR1 is GTSNPN, CDR2 SVGIG, per germline (reference sequence). This CDR3 region has 14 residues. The junction had 4 bases not matched to a gene; V was cut back by 1 base and J by 2 bases. This CDR3 reads CAWSAGQGPYEQYF. The CDR3 bases are TGTGCCTGGAGTGCAGGACAGGGACCCTACGAGCAGTACTTC.

The genes are TRBV7-9 and TRBJ1-1, with D perhaps matching TRBD1 (5 bases). The CDR3 consists of 14 residues. Trimming shortened V by 6 bases and J by 0 bases, and 11 bases separated the two germline ends. Germline V gene lookup returns CDR1 SEHNR and CDR2 FQNEAQ (reference sequence). The CDR3 bases are TGTGCCAGCAGGATCAGGGAATTGAACACTGAAGCTTTCTTT. This sequence encodes CASRIRELNTEAFF.

This clone was detected once. This sequence joins TRBV20-1 and TRBJ2-7; TRBD2 agrees at 11 bases. Germline CDR1 is DFQATT and CDR2 is SNEGSKA (reference sequence). With V trimmed by 3 bases and J by 9 bases, 7 bases remained unmatched. CDR3 length: 13 amino acids. The CDR3 region is CSASQLAGVGQYF. CDR3 coding DNA: TGCAGTGCTAGTCAACTAGCGGGAGTAGGGCAGTACTTC.

In DNA, the CDR3 is TGTGCCACTTCCCCAGAGGTGGGCTACGAGCAGTACTTC. Protein: CATSPEVGYEQYF. The chain employs TRBV5-4 and TRBJ2-7, with D uncertain. V lost 9 bases, J lost 3 bases, and 16 bases lay in between. CDR3 length equals 13 residues. Germline V gene data show CDR1 as SGHNT and CDR2 as YYREEE (reference sequence).

The rearrangement links TRBV19 to TRBJ1-1; D might be TRBD1 (5 bases). The CDR3 runs 14 residues. The ends were cut back, 4 bases at V and 1 base at J, with 10 bases in the middle. Germline CDR1 and CDR2: LNHDA and SQIVND (reference sequence). CDR3 in amino acids: CASSRGLENTEAFF. CDR3 DNA sequence: TGTGCCAGTAGTAGGGGACTGGAGAACACTGAAGCTTTCTTT. Full variable domain (remainder filled in from reference TRBV19 and TRBJ1-1): DGGITQSPKYLFRKEGQNVTLSCEQNLNHDAMYWYRQDPGQGLRLIYYSQIVNDFQKGDIAEGYSVSREKKESFPLTVTSAQKNPTAFYLCASSRGLENTEAFFGQGTRLTVV.

The chain's CDR3 is CASSLGGANQPQHF. The CDR3, as DNA: TGTGCCAGCAGCTTAGGGGGGGCCAATCAGCCCCAGCATTTT. V and J are TRBV5-6 and TRBJ1-5; the D gene is possibly TRBD1 (6 bases). Germline V lookup: CDR1 SGHDT, CDR2 YYEEEE. V lost 2 bases, J lost 3 bases, and 9 bases lay in between. The CDR3 contains 14 residues.

With respect to this clone: Other nucleotide sequences in the sample specify the same CDR3. The chain employs TRBV11-2 and TRBJ1-3, with D unresolved. Germline loops: CDR1 SGHAT, CDR2 FQNNGV. V lost 1 base, J lost 4 bases, and 11 bases lay in between. The CDR3 length is 15 residues. The CDR3 DNA reads TGTGCCAGCAGCTTAGTTGGGAGTAGCGGAAACACCATATATTTT. Amino acids: CASSLVGSSGNTIYF.

The CDR3 protein is CASSLGAGAAYEQYF. The CDR3 nucleotides read TGTGCCAGCAGCTTAGGGGCAGGCGCTGCCTACGAGCAGTACTTC. This chain uses TRBV11-2 with TRBJ2-7, with D hard to call. The CDR3 has 15 residues. CDR1 and CDR2 (germline): SGHAT, FQNNGV. With 1 base removed from V and 2 bases from J, the gap between germline ends came to 12 bases.